The 7 T cell receptor beta chains reported below all come from one sample, sequenced in a study of shared clonotypes between healthy human individuals. Assay: immunoSEQ multiplex PCR; the TCRdb copy retains only in-frame clones and omits some. The table includes approximately 1,500,000 clones, around 95% detected once. The sequencing input was naive CD4+ T cells sorted from blood. Subset: CD45RA+ positively selected. These receptors were collected from a man aged 25 to 45 in good health.

V usage is TRBV5-5 and J usage is TRBJ2-5; 8 nucleotides align to TRBD2. The V gene end was trimmed by 4 bases and the J gene end by 5 bases; junction bases not matched to a gene: 16. The CDR3 has 17 residues. Germline V gene sequence: CDR1 SGHKS, CDR2 YYEKEE (reference sequence). CDR3 in amino acids: CASSAPLGGGRIETQYF. The DNA of the CDR3 is TGTGCCAGCAGCGCCCCCTTGGGTGGCGGGAGGATTGAGACCCAGTACTTC.

For this clone: In the same sample, other DNA sequences code for this CDR3. The chain carries TRBV29-1 and TRBJ1-3; D not resolved. Per the germline V gene, CDR1 is SQVTM and CDR2 is ANQGSEA. The CDR3 loop spans 11 amino acids. Trimming took off 3 bases at V and 0 bases at J, with 0 bases between the two ends. The chain's CDR3 is CSVDSGNTIYF. The CDR3 nucleotides are TGCAGCGTTGACTCTGGAAACACCATATATTTT.

J is TRBJ1-1 and V is TRBV11-3; TRBD1 aligns across 9 bases. CDR3 length: 16 residues. J lost 3 bases, V lost 5 bases, and 10 bases had no gene match. From germline, CDR1 is SGHNT and CDR2 YENEEA. The CDR3 nucleotides read TGTGCCAGCAGCGCGGGGACAGGGAGGGGTTACACTGAAGCTTTCTTT. The encoded protein is CASSAGTGRGYTEAFF. The variable domain in full, completed from reference TRBV11-3 and TRBJ1-1, reads EAGVVQSPRYKIIEKKQPVAFWCNPISGHNTLYWYLQNLGQGPELLIRYENEEAVDDSQLPKDRFSAERLKGVDSTLKIQPAELGDSAVYLCASSAGTGRGYTEAFFGQGTRLTVV.

In this sample, this clone turned up once. V is TRBV5-1 and J is TRBJ2-3, with D perhaps matching TRBD2 (5 bases). V was pared by 4 bases and J by 0 bases, with 12 bases between. This CDR3 has 15 amino acids. Germline V gene sequence: CDR1 SGHRS, CDR2 YFSETQ. The CDR3 bases are TGCGCCAGCAGCCGGGCTTCGGGGAGCACAGATACGCAGTATTTT. Protein product: CASSRASGSTDTQYF.

The J gene is TRBJ1-1, the V gene TRBV4-2, with 9 positions matching TRBD1. The CDR3 is 15 amino acids. The germline CDR1 and CDR2 sequences are LGHNA and YNFKEQ. V was pared by 5 bases and J by 1 base, with 5 bases of the junction left unmatched. CDR3 bases: TGTGCCAGCAGCTTACCGGGACAGGGGAACACTGAAGCTTTCTTT. Its translation: CASSLPGQGNTEAFF.

The chain couples TRBV6-5 to TRBJ1-2; possible D gene TRBD1, 5 bases. V lost 0 bases to trimming and J lost 6 bases, with 14 bases between them. Per the germline V gene, CDR1 is MNHEY and CDR2 is SVGAGI. The CDR3 is made up of 15 amino acids. The CDR3 loop reads CASSYSNRWEDGYTF. CDR3 DNA sequence: TGTGCCAGCAGTTACTCAAACAGGTGGGAGGATGGCTACACCTTC.

The chain joins TRBV19 to TRBJ2-6; the D is unclear. V was trimmed by 5 bases and J by 0 bases, leaving 8 bases between them. The CDR3 covers 15 residues. Germline CDR1 LNHDA, CDR2 SQIVND (reference sequence). The CDR3 sequence: CASSPINSGANVLTF. As DNA, the CDR3 is TGTGCCAGTAGTCCCATCAACTCTGGGGCCAACGTCCTGACTTTC.